This entry is about one TCR beta chain. Its antigen remains unidentified. The sample holds no much larger clone one base away, and base qualities are not on file. The source of the sample is a study of blood T cells in healthy people across ages (dated by TCRdb to the mid-2010s). Context from the whole study: In model experiments, template switching captured roughly one uniquely barcoded TCR beta cDNA molecule for every two T cells. To track age-related changes in TCR beta repertoire diversity, the study relied on deep sequencing normalized with unique cDNA molecular identifiers. Four age groups were formed from the donors: young (average about 15 years), middle-aged (around 40), aged (about 62) and long-lived (less than 85). To avoid experimental bias, donors of different ages were distributed randomly across sequencing lanes. For two donors (one aged 18 to 30 and one aged 80 or older), the study analyzed two additional independent replicas of 1 million unique cDNA reads from the same blood draw.

The V end gives up 4 bases and the J end 8 bases, leaving 5 bases in the junction not matched to a gene. The CDR3 goes from the cysteine to the phenylalanine over 14 residues. Only the CDR3 part of the read is kept: 42 bases, read in frame from the first base. Via the germline V gene, CDR1 is SGHVS and CDR2 FNYEAQ. Library generation was performed with 5' RACE. Sequencer: Illumina HiSeq 2500. A second PCR of about 6 to 11 cycles was performed with a sample-barcoded 5' primer and a J-beta primer mix. Each TCR beta cDNA molecule received a unique molecular identifier from a template-switch 5' adaptor carrying 12 random nucleotides. Each sample yielded at least 3 million CDR3-containing paired-end reads. First-strand cDNA synthesis was performed from all RNA using the Mint cDNA synthesis kit, with priming by a TRBC-specific oligonucleotide. All cDNA was treated with uracil-DNA glycosylase and then went through a first 18-cycle PCR with the universal primers M1SS and BC2_uni_R. For the original study's pipeline: For normalization, 1 million high-quality reads were randomly selected from each sample, with every read carrying a distinct molecular identifier. Instead of being binned into consensus sequences, reads with shared molecular identifiers were discarded. MiTCR, set to a Q25 quality threshold and the strictest error-elimination algorithm, was used for CDR3 identification, clonotype clustering and error correction. A nonparametric unseen species model with Euler transformation was used to estimate a lower bound on total TCR beta diversity. TCRdb passed the public sequencing reads through fastp at Q25 and MiXCR, retaining productive beta sequences. Records with the same CDR3 protein are collapsed into one entry carrying the most frequent genes and DNA. The V and J calls were not made by the authors but by TCRdb's processing. A total of hundreds of thousands of distinct CDR3 sequences appear in this sample, 62% of them only once. The leading ten clones occupy roughly 26% of the sample.

The study at large found these results: Compared with the aged group, the long-lived group had more naive CD4+ T cells, fewer expanded clones and increased TCR diversity, a pattern suggesting age selection. Estimates of total diversity based on one million sequenced T cells were considered lower bounds and underestimates. As age increased, observed TCR beta diversity per million T cells dropped in a roughly linear way, and a significant reduction was already evident by age about 40. There was a strong correlation between observed TCR beta diversity and the percentage of naive T cells measured by flow cytometry. Because profiling used bulk unsorted PBMCs, naive and antigen-experienced compartments could not be compared conclusively. Because the CMV infection status of the donors was unknown, age-related changes in expanded clonotypes may potentially have been confounded.

Systemically healthy Caucasian individuals from Russia, 35 to 40 in total and aged roughly 6 to 100 years, were included as donors. Each donor gave approximately 10 milliliters of peripheral blood, collected into EDTA-treated Vacutainer tubes. PBMCs were isolated by Ficoll-Paque density-gradient centrifugation, with at least 6 million obtained per sample. Total RNA, at least 6 micrograms per sample, was extracted from PBMCs with Trizol reagent. For every donor, an aliquot of PBMCs went through flow cytometry to measure the percentages of naive CD45RAhigh/CD27high T cells. The TCR sequence derives from a young man in good health. The chain is assembled from TRBV7-6 and TRBJ2-1, with 10 junctional bases fitting TRBD2. Material for sequencing was blood. The bases read TGTGCCAGCAGCTATCGGACTAGCGGCGATGAGCAGTTCTTC. Translated, this is CASSYRTSGDEQFF. Extended through the reference TRBV7-6 and TRBJ2-1 proteins, this CDR3 yields the full variable domain: GAGVSQSPRYKVTKRGQDVALRCDPISGHVSLYWYRQALGQGPEFLTYFNYEAQQDKSGLPNDRFSAERPEGSISTLTIQRTEQRDSAMYRCASSYRTSGDEQFFGPGTRLTVL.